This T cell receptor beta chain was sequenced for a study of T cells in Graves' hyperthyroidism and ophthalmopathy. Study-wide results and caveats: With a median lead of 6.5 months before onset, the model predicted ophthalmopathy.

The ends were cut back, 5 bases at V and 0 bases at J, with 11 bases in the middle. This CDR3 is 14 amino acids long. This clonotype was seen ten or more times. Its antigen is as yet unknown. Amplification of TCR beta CDR3 regions used RNA as the template. First-round RT-PCR with HTBI primers amplified the TCR CDR3 region. TCRdb re-called the multiplex PCR reads with MiXCR, one entry per CDR3 protein. The table lists 300,000 to 400,000 distinct CDR3 sequences, 14% of them singletons. The chain combines TRBV12-3 or TRBV12-4 with TRBJ2-7; perhaps TRBD2 as D (6 bases). The sequence came from a woman aged 60-70 years with Graves' hyperthyroidism. Sample: blood. The CDR3, as DNA: TGTGCCAGCAGTCCCAGCGGGCACTCCTACGAGCAGTACTTC. It specifies CASSPSGHSYEQYF.